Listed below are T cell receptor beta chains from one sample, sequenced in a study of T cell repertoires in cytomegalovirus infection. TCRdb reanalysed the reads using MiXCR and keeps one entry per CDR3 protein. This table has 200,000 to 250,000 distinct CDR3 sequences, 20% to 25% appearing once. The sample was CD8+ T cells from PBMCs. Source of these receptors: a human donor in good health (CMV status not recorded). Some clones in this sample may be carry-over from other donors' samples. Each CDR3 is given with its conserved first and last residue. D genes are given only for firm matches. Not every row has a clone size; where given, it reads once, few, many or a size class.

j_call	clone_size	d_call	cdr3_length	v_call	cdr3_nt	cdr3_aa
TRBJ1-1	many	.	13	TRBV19	TGTGCCAGTAGTATGGGGAGCGGCACTGAAGCTTTCTTT	CASSMGSGTEAFF
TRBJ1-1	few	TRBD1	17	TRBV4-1	TGCGCCAGCAGCCAACGCCCAGGGGGTACGGGGAACACTGAAGCTTTCTTT	CASSQRPGGTGNTEAFF
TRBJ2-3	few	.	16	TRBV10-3	TGTGCCATCAGTGAGTCAACAATTTCATGGACAGATACGCAGTATTTT	CAISESTISWTDTQYF
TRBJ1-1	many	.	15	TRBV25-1	TGTGCCAGCAGTGAAACGCCAGGGCCGAACACTGAAGCTTTCTTT	CASSETPGPNTEAFF
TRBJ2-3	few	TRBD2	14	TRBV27	TGTGCCAGCAACCAGCGGGGGGGGGCAGATACGCAGTATTTT	CASNQRGGADTQYF
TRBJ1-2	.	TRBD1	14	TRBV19	TGTGCCAGTAAAGAACAGGGGGCAATCTATGGCTACACCTTC	CASKEQGAIYGYTF
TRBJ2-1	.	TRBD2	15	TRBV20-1	TGCAGCACCAAGAGGGGGACTAGCGTTTACAATGAGCAGTTCTTC	CSTKRGTSVYNEQFF
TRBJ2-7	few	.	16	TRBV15	TGTGCCACCAGCAGAGATCGGGCGCTTTCTTCCTACGAGCAGTACTTC	CATSRDRALSSYEQYF
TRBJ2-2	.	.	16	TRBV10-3	TGTGACATCGGTGAAATCGAGGGACTCGACACCGGGGAGCTGTTTTTT	CDIGEIEGLDTGELFF
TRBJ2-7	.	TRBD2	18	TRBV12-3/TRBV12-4	TGTGCCAGCAGCCCAGCGAGTAGCGGGGGGGCCTACGCCTACGAGCAGTACTTC	CASSPASSGGAYAYEQYF
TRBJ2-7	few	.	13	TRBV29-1	TGCAGCGCCACGAGAGCACAAACCTACGAGCAGTACTTC	CSATRAQTYEQYF
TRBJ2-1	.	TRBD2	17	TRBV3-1	TGTGCCAGCAGCCAAGGTTATGAACTAGCGGACTACAATGAGCAGTTCTTC	CASSQGYELADYNEQFF
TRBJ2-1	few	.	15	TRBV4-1	TGCGCCAGCAGCCAAGTCTCTCTTAGTTCCAATGAGCAGTTCTTC	CASSQVSLSSNEQFF